The 17 T cell receptor beta chains below come from one sample, sequenced in a study of molecular identifiers for immune sequencing clone quantification. MiXCR was run by TCRdb on the PCR reads, yielding one entry per CDR3 protein. The sample comprises about 510,000 distinct CDR3 sequences, around 23% of which are singletons, and under 0.8% rests with the top ten. The sample consisted of naive CD8+ T cells from blood, with Jurkat cell RNA spiked in. Indicated subset: FACS-sorted CD8+CD4-CCR7+CD45RA+ naive T cells. These TCRs come from a human donor in good health. Some libraries in this study had Jurkat cell RNA spiked in.

A few counts support this clonotype. The chain employs TRBV3-2 and TRBJ1-1; the table assigns TRBD1, which was not confirmed against the DNA. TRBV3-2 is marked as a pseudogene. This CDR3 contains 17 residues. CDR3 region: CASSQGRGLVRLTEAFF. In DNA, the CDR3 is TGTGCCAGCAGCCAAGGTAGGGGGCTCGTTCGTTTGACTGAAGCTTTCTTT.

This clonotype was detected only a few times. J is TRBJ2-3 and V is TRBV28; D ambiguous. Trimming pared 3 bases from V and 6 bases from J, leaving 13 bases between. Germline V CDR1 and CDR2: MDHEN, SYDVKM. The length of the CDR3 is 14 residues. CDR3 sequence: CASSFRLNVDTQYF. Here the CDR3 DNA reads TGTGCCAGCAGTTTTCGATTGAACGTGGATACGCAGTATTTT.

The rearrangement uses TRBV4-1 and TRBJ1-2; 9 nucleotides line up with TRBD1. The CDR3 has 15 residues. V lost 0 bases and J lost 4; bases outside the gene matches: 3. CDR1 and CDR2 (germline): MGHRA, YSYEKL. The CDR3 protein is CASSQEDRGSYGYTF. CDR3 bases: TGCGCCAGCAGCCAAGAGGACAGGGGATCCTATGGCTACACCTTC.

This clonotype was seen ten or more times. The chain links TRBV6-2 or TRBV6-3 to TRBJ1-5, with D uncertain. Between the trimmed V and J ends, which lost 2 bases and 7 bases, there was a span of 9 bases. CDR1 and CDR2 from the germline V gene are MNHEY and SVGEGT. The CDR3 covers 13 residues. CDR3 amino acids: CASSYGGPQPQHF. The CDR3 DNA sequence: TGTGCCAGCAGTTACGGTGGTCCCCAGCCCCAGCATTTT.

This clonotype was seen only once. J is TRBJ1-4 and V is TRBV28, with D possibly being TRBD1 (5 bases). V lost 5 bases and J lost 0, with 25 bases in between. The germline gives CDR1 MDHEN, CDR2 SYDVKM. The CDR3 sequence is 20 residues long. CDR3: CASSTPWGGGVTATNEKLFF. DNA for the CDR3: TGTGCCAGCAGTACCCCTTGGGGGGGGGGGGTCACTGCAACTAATGAAAAACTGTTTTTT.

The chain links TRBV19 to TRBJ2-1; D is uncertain. The germline gives CDR1 LNHDA, CDR2 SQIVND (reference sequence). The V end lost 8 bases, the J end lost 4 bases, and 9 bases lay between the germline ends. CDR3 length equals 12 residues. The CDR3 spells CASETVYNEQFF. The DNA for the CDR3 is TGTGCCAGTGAGACCGTTTACAATGAGCAGTTCTTC.

The rearrangement links TRBV7-9 to TRBJ2-7, with D unresolved. The CDR3 spans 15 residues. CDR1 is SEHNR and CDR2 is FQNEAQ in the germline V gene (reference sequence). The V end lost 1 base, the J end lost 2 bases, and 12 bases lay between the germline ends. Here the CDR3 reads CASSLVVRPTYEQYF. In DNA, the CDR3 is TGTGCCAGCAGCTTAGTGGTTAGACCTACCTACGAGCAGTACTTC.

V and J are TRBV11-2 and TRBJ1-1; D is unresolved. V was cut by 2 bases and J by 6 bases, with 7 bases left in between. Germline loops: CDR1 SGHAT, CDR2 FQNNGV. The CDR3 is made up of 12 amino acids. CDR3 loop: CASSLYRAEAFF. The CDR3 DNA reads TGTGCCAGCAGCTTATATCGGGCTGAAGCTTTCTTT.

There are a few counts of this clonotype. The rearrangement uses TRBV30 and TRBJ2-2; no clear D gene. CDR1 and CDR2 (germline): GTSNPN, SVGIG (reference sequence). V shed 5 bases and J shed 5 bases, with 6 bases lying between them. CDR3 length: 11 amino acids. CDR3 residues: CAWERTGELFF. DNA for the CDR3: TGTGCCTGGGAAAGGACCGGGGAGCTGTTTTTT.

V and J are TRBV29-1 and TRBJ2-1; possible D gene TRBD1, 5 bases. Trimming removed 6 bases at V and 8 bases at J, with 17 bases between. There are 13 residues in the CDR3. Germline V gives CDR1 SQVTM, CDR2 ANQGSEA. The CDR3 DNA is TGCAGCGTCGCCCCGACAGTTTTGGATGAGCAGTTCTTC. It codes for CSVAPTVLDEQFF.

This clonotype was picked up many times. This chain connects TRBV20-1 to TRBJ1-5; TRBD1 might be the D (5 bases). The ends were cut back, 6 bases at V and 9 bases at J, with 21 bases in the middle. Germline V gene sequence: CDR1 DFQATT, CDR2 SNEGSKA (reference sequence). CDR3 length: 14 amino acids. Written as DNA, the CDR3 is TGCAGTGCAAGGGATTGGGACTCCGCGGCGCCCCAGCATTTT. Protein: CSARDWDSAAPQHF.

This clonotype was picked up many times. The genes are TRBV29-1 and TRBJ1-1, with a weak D call TRBD1 (6 bases). This CDR3 region has 14 residues. Germline CDR1 and CDR2: SQVTM and ANQGSEA. V gave up 7 bases and J gave up 4 bases, with 19 bases separating them. Here the CDR3 reads CSAQGGDSVTEAFF. The CDR3 DNA reads TGCAGCGCCCAAGGGGGGGATAGCGTCACTGAAGCTTTCTTT.

This chain connects TRBV4-1 to TRBJ2-7; 12 bases are shared with TRBD2. V trimming: 6 bases; J trimming: 4 bases; junction bases outside the gene matches: 7. Per the germline V gene, CDR1 is MGHRA and CDR2 is YSYEKL. CDR3 length: 15 residues. The CDR3 region is CASSYRLAGEYEQYF. CDR3 in DNA: TGCGCCAGCAGTTACCGACTAGCGGGAGAATACGAGCAGTACTTC.

As regards this clonotype: This may be a read error, as it is one base from a much larger clone. It is likely a read error, because the conserved phenylalanine at the end of the CDR3 is missing. This sequence joins TRBV27 and TRBJ1-1; no clear D. This CDR3 has 14 residues. Germline V gives CDR1 MNHEY, CDR2 SMNVEV (reference sequence). V gave up 5 bases and J gave up 6 bases, with 16 bases separating them. CDR3 sequence (DNA): TGTGCCAGCAGTCCAAACCTAGGCGTCGCTGAAGCTTTCTAT. It translates to CASSPNLGVAEAFY.

The table lists this clonotype with a few counts. The chain carries TRBV6-1 and TRBJ2-3, with TRBD2 matching 8 bases. The CDR3 is 14 amino acids. The germline V gene has CDR1 MNHNS and CDR2 SASEGT. Losses at the gene ends were 10 bases for V and 0 bases for J; bases not matched to a gene: 6. The CDR3 sequence: CATGVAGSTDTQYF. The DNA of the CDR3 is TGTGCCACGGGGGTAGCGGGGAGCACAGATACGCAGTATTTT.

On this clonotype itself: A much larger clone lies one base from this, so it may be a read error. The rearrangement joins TRBV20-1 to TRBJ2-7; D remains ambiguous. V lost 4 bases and J 1 base, leaving 11 bases between the germline ends. The CDR3 length is 13 residues. Germline-derived CDR1 and CDR2 are DFQATT and SNEGSKA (reference sequence). CDR3 sequence (DNA): TGCAGTGCTATCCACAAGTTTTCCTACGAGCAGTACTTC. This gives the protein CSAIHKFSYEQYF.

This clonotype was counted many times. J is TRBJ2-2 and V is TRBV5-6, with 8 nucleotides matching TRBD2. Germline V CDR1 and CDR2: SGHDT, YYEEEE. Germline trimming cut 4 bases from V and 2 bases from J; bases unmatched to any gene: 7. The CDR3 covers 16 residues. CDR3 sequence reads: CASSREGLFNTGELFF. The CDR3 region has the DNA TGTGCCAGCAGCCGGGAGGGGCTATTCAACACCGGGGAGCTGTTTTTT. Full variable domain (outside the CDR3, taken from reference TRBV5-6 and TRBJ2-2): DAGVTQSPTHLIKTRGQQVTLRCSPKSGHDTVSWYQQALGQGPQFIFQYYEEEERQRGNFPDRFSGHQFPNYSSELNVNALLLGDSALYLCASSREGLFNTGELFFGEGSRLTVL.